A single sample is the source of the 21 T cell receptor beta chains below, sequenced in a study of post-analysis software for immune sequencing data. Their antigens are not known. Regarding the study as a whole: Higher frequency in patients than in controls was seen for roughly five TRBV segments, with TRBV5-6, TRBV5-1 and TRBV20-1 among them.

Carried by the TCR beta cDNA libraries were unique molecular identifiers. TCRdb called the PCR reads again in MiXCR, with one record for every CDR3 protein. The sample shows about 190,000 distinct CDR3 sequences, 29% of them seen only once. Sequencing was done on a sample of blood. The origin of the receptors is a girl aged 2-17 years with multiple sclerosis.

Worth noting for this clonotype: A read error may produce the germline difference seen at one junction end. This chain uses TRBV18 with TRBJ2-3; possibly TRBD1 for D (5 bases). Germline V CDR1 and CDR2: KGHSH, LQKENI. The CDR3 length is 17 residues. The CDR3 loop reads CASSPQGQGKSTDTQYF. The DNA of the CDR3 is TGTGCCAGTTCACCGCAAGGGCAGGGCAAAAGCACAGATACGCAGTATTTT.

As to this clonotype: This clone may be a read error of a much larger clone one base away. The V and J genes are TRBV5-1 and TRBJ1-5; D not resolved. CDR3 length equals 16 residues. Per germline, CDR1 SGHRS and CDR2 YFSETQ. Here the CDR3 reads CASSPRRWEARQLQHF. The CDR3 coding sequence is TGCGCCAGCAGCCCTAGGCGGTGGGAAGCGAGGCAGCTCCAGCATTTT.

The V and J genes are TRBV3-1 and TRBJ2-1; D is perhaps TRBD1 (7 bases). V lost 6 bases, J lost 7 bases, and 25 bases lay in between. This CDR3 has 17 amino acids. The germline CDR1 and CDR2 sequences are LGHDT and YNNKEL (reference sequence). CDR3 nucleotide sequence: TGTGCCAGCAGTCCCAAGGGGTGGAGGGGGCGCCGGAATGAGCAGTTCTTC. Amino acids: CASSPKGWRGRRNEQFF.

This clonotype occurred many times. This chain uses TRBV29-1 with TRBJ2-1, with unresolved D. The germline CDR1 and CDR2 sequences are SQVTM and ANQGSEA. The length of the CDR3 is 13 residues. V lost 7 bases to trimming and J lost 4 bases, with 14 bases between them. The CDR3 sequence: CSARMGIYNEQFF. The CDR3 DNA reads as TGCAGCGCCCGAATGGGGATATACAATGAGCAGTTCTTC.

The CDR3 here is CASSYSGSNQPQHF. Written as DNA, the CDR3 is TGTGCCAGCAGTTACTCGGGGAGCAATCAGCCCCAGCATTTT. The chain recombines TRBV6-6 with TRBJ1-5; D is undetermined. The CDR3 sequence is 14 residues long. The germline V and J ends were trimmed by 0 bases and 1 base, with 4 bases remaining between them. Per germline, CDR1 MNHNY and CDR2 SVGAGI (reference sequence).

This clonotype was seen just once. V is TRBV5-1 and J is TRBJ2-7, with D perhaps matching TRBD1 or TRBD2 (5 bases each). There are 16 residues in the CDR3. Trimming cost V 3 bases and J 3 bases, with 19 bases left between them. Germline V gene lookup returns CDR1 SGHRS and CDR2 YFSETQ. The CDR3 DNA sequence: TGCGCCAGCAGCTATCAGCCGGGACGGTTCGACTACGAGCAGTACTTC. Its protein product is CASSYQPGRFDYEQYF. The full variable domain, its missing parts supplied by reference TRBV5-1 and TRBJ2-7, is KAGVTQTPRYLIKTRGQQVTLSCSPISGHRSVSWYQQTPGQGLQFLFEYFSETQRNKGNFPGRFSGRQFSNSRSEMNVSTLELGDSALYLCASSYQPGRFDYEQYFGPGTRLTVT.

Concerning this clonotype: This sequence may be a read error, since a much larger clone differs from it by one base. The gene calls are TRBV5-1 and TRBJ1-1, with TRBD1 as a possible D gene (6 bases). The V gene's germline CDR1 is SGHRS and CDR2 YFSETQ. This CDR3 has 14 amino acids. CDR3 region: CASSLWDTNTKAFF. The CDR3 bases are TGCGCCAGCAGCCTCTGGGACACGAACACTAAAGCTTTCTTT.

The V gene is TRBV6-5, the J gene TRBJ1-1; TRBD1 aligns across 8 bases. V gave up 6 bases and J gave up 1 base; unmatched junction bases: 10. CDR1 and CDR2 from the germline V gene are MNHEY and SVGAGI. The CDR3 consists of 16 residues. The CDR3 nucleotides are TGTGCCAGCAGGCGTACGAGACAGGGGAGGAACACTGAAGCTTTCTTT. Encoded protein: CASRRTRQGRNTEAFF.

This clonotype was recorded only once. With a much larger clone just one base away, this may be a read error. The CDR3: CASSLVAGGHDEQFF. In DNA, the CDR3 is TGTGCCAGCAGCTTAGTGGCAGGGGGCCACGATGAGCAGTTCTTC. The chain combines TRBV7-2 with TRBJ2-1; 8 bases map to TRBD1. Trimming cost V 1 base and J 8 bases; bases outside gene matches: 7. In germline, CDR1 is SGHTA, CDR2 FQGNSA. The CDR3 consists of 15 residues.

At least ten counts were recorded for this clonotype. The rearrangement links TRBV5-5 to TRBJ2-5; D is unresolved. V was shortened by 4 bases and J by 1 base, with 11 bases between the two germline ends. The CDR3 is 14 residues long. The germline V gene encodes CDR1 SGHKS and CDR2 YYEKEE (reference sequence). The CDR3 loop is CASSPSALQETQYF. The CDR3 DNA is TGTGCCAGCAGCCCCTCGGCCCTCCAAGAGACCCAGTACTTC. The variable domain in full, with the rest retrieved from reference TRBV5-5 and TRBJ2-5, is DAGVTQSPTHLIKTRGQQVTLRCSPISGHKSVSWYQQVLGQGPQFIFQYYEKEERGRGNFPDRFSARQFPNYSSELNVNALLLGDSALYLCASSPSALQETQYFGPGTRLLVL.

Many counts were recorded for this clonotype. V and J are TRBV29-1 and TRBJ2-5; 7 bases align to TRBD2. Germline-derived CDR1 and CDR2 are SQVTM and ANQGSEA. V lost 2 bases to trimming and J lost 5 bases; unmatched junction nucleotides: 11. This CDR3 has 15 residues. CDR3 DNA sequence: TGCAGCGTTGAATTGGTGCGGGAGAGCGGGGAGACCCAGTACTTC. Translated, it gives CSVELVRESGETQYF. The full variable domain, in which reference TRBV29-1 and TRBJ2-5 provide the parts outside the CDR3, is SAVISQKPSRDICQRGTSLTIQCQVDSQVTMMFWYRQQPGQSLTLIATANQGSEATYESGFVIDKFPISRPNLTFSTLTVSNMSPEDSSIYLCSVELVRESGETQYFGPGTRLLVL.

This clonotype was found a few times. The chain links TRBV5-1 to TRBJ2-3; no reliable D call. CDR1 is SGHRS and CDR2 is YFSETQ in the germline V gene. Deletions cut 1 base from V and 6 bases from J, with 9 bases between. The CDR3 is 13 amino acids. Here the CDR3 reads CASSLIPQDTQYF. DNA for the CDR3: TGCGCCAGCAGCTTGATCCCCCAGGATACGCAGTATTTT.

About this clonotype itself: Since a much larger clone is just one base distant, this may be a read error. The chain links TRBV6-5 to TRBJ2-5; 7 positions agree with TRBD1. Per germline, CDR1 MNHEY and CDR2 SVGAGI. V shed 4 bases, J shed 1 base, and the junction held 3 bases outside the gene matches. The CDR3 has 14 residues. The CDR3 sequence is CASSWGQPQETQYF. The CDR3 DNA reads TGTGCCAGCAGTTGGGGACAGCCCCAAGAGACCCAGTACTTC.

The J gene is TRBJ1-4, the V gene TRBV6-6; 11 positions match TRBD1. The CDR3 length is 14 residues. CDR1 is MNHNY and CDR2 is SVGAGI in the germline V gene (reference sequence). V gave up 6 bases and J gave up 7 bases; unmatched junction bases: 4. The CDR3 is CASRMDRGLEKLFF. CDR3 DNA: TGTGCCAGCAGAATGGACAGGGGGCTTGAAAAACTGTTTTTT.

The rearrangement joins TRBV5-1 to TRBJ2-7; 9 bases are a match to TRBD1. With 3 bases clipped from V and 7 bases from J, the junction kept 11 bases outside the gene matches. Looked up from germline, CDR1 is SGHRS and CDR2 is YFSETQ. This CDR3 contains 15 residues. The CDR3 sequence: CASSWGQGDVMEQYF. Written as DNA, the CDR3 is TGCGCCAGCAGCTGGGGACAGGGAGACGTAATGGAGCAGTACTTC.

This clonotype was recorded a few times. In DNA form, the CDR3 reads TGTGCCAGCAGCCAAAGCAGGGACTCCTACGAGCAGTACTTC. The encoded protein is CASSQSRDSYEQYF. This chain joins TRBV14 and TRBJ2-7; TRBD1 might be the D (5 bases). CDR3 length: 14 amino acids. V was pared by 2 bases and J by 0 bases, with 8 bases between. The V gene's germline CDR1 is SGHDN and CDR2 FVKESK.

This clonotype was recorded many times. CDR3 amino acids: CASSIERRGRRDNEQFF. CDR3 in DNA: TGTGCCAGTAGTATAGAGAGGCGGGGCCGTCGGGACAATGAGCAGTTCTTC. This sequence joins TRBV19 and TRBJ2-1; possible D gene TRBD2, 6 bases. The germline CDR1 and CDR2 sequences are LNHDA and SQIVND (reference sequence). V was clipped by 0 bases and J by 5 bases, with 17 bases between them. This CDR3 contains 17 residues.

This clonotype was seen at least ten times. V usage is TRBV7-8 and J usage is TRBJ2-1, with no clear D. The CDR3 length is 13 residues. The V end was cut by 5 bases, the J end by 7 bases, with 12 bases between. From germline, CDR1 is SGHVS and CDR2 FQNEAQ. The CDR3: CASSPSPRNEQFF. The DNA of the CDR3 is TGTGCCAGCAGCCCCTCGCCACGTAATGAGCAGTTCTTC.

This clonotype was found a few times. V usage is TRBV28 and J usage is TRBJ1-5; 10 nucleotides align to TRBD1. Losses at the gene ends were 2 bases for V and 5 bases for J; bases not matched to a gene: 6. The CDR3 has 16 amino acids. Germline loops: CDR1 MDHEN, CDR2 SYDVKM. The CDR3 DNA sequence: TGTGCCAGCAGTTTAGGGAGACAGGGGGCCCATCAGCCCCAGCATTTT. Protein sequence: CASSLGRQGAHQPQHF.

With respect to this clonotype: One end of the junction does not line up with germline, which may come from a read error. CDR3 sequence reads: CAGSLFGLAGGQETQYF. CDR3 coding DNA: TGCGCCGGCAGCTTGTTCGGACTAGCGGGAGGGCAAGAGACCCAGTACTTC. V and J are TRBV5-1 and TRBJ2-5; 15 bases align to TRBD2. The CDR3 is 17 residues long. In germline, CDR1 is SGHRS, CDR2 YFSETQ.

The J gene is TRBJ1-2, the V gene TRBV7-9; 9 positions agree with TRBD1. The CDR3 totals 16 residues. V lost 4 bases, J lost 4 bases, and 10 bases stayed unmatched. The germline gives CDR1 SEHNR, CDR2 FQNEAQ (reference sequence). The CDR3 sequence: CASSSPSGQGVYGYTF. The CDR3 region has the DNA TGTGCCAGCAGCTCGCCTTCGGGACAGGGTGTCTATGGCTACACCTTC.